This record looks at one T cell receptor (beta chain) sequence and its context. Germline V gene data show CDR1 as MDHEN and CDR2 as SYDVKM. V lost 5 bases, J lost 4 bases, and 20 bases lay in between. The CDR3 runs 17 residues. These data come from a study of T cell changes during pregnancy in multiple sclerosis. Only in-frame clones appear in the TCRdb table, and some are missing; sequencing was by immunoSEQ multiplex PCR. Here the sample spans more than 80,000 clones, around 96% being singletons. The receptor was isolated from a female donor with multiple sclerosis, enrolled in a pregnancy study. The chain has TRBV28 and TRBJ1-4, with D tentatively TRBD1 (5 bases). The sample here was peripheral blood, taken in the second trimester of pregnancy. CDR3 amino acids: CASSTPQGARFNEKLFF. The CDR3, as DNA: TGTGCCAGCAGTACTCCCCAAGGGGCGCGCTTTAATGAAAAACTGTTTTTT.